This T cell receptor (beta chain) was captured by sequencing in a study of T cell responses to AZD1222 COVID-19 vaccine. Produced via immunoSEQ multiplex PCR; TCRdb's table is partial and in-frame only. This sample has about 100,000 clones, with roughly 92% found just once. The CDR3 runs to 14 residues. The V gene lost 3 bases and the J gene lost 4 bases, with 10 bases spanning the gap. Germline V gives CDR1 LGHDT, CDR2 YNNKEL (reference sequence). The clonotype originates from an adult in good health. The sequenced sample was peripheral blood, obtained on day 0 of AZD1222 vaccination. This chain connects TRBV3-1 (or the pseudogene TRBV3-2) to TRBJ2-1; D ambiguous. The CDR3 region is CASSQRHNYNEQFF. For the CDR3, the DNA is TGTGCCAGCAGCCAGCGTCATAATTACAATGAGCAGTTCTTC.